Below are 17 T cell receptor beta chains sequenced from a single sample in a study of PD-1 blockade in mismatch repair-deficient tumors. TCRdb keeps only in-frame clones here, not all; method: immunoSEQ multiplex PCR. The sample contains some 19,000 clones, around 80% of which appear only once. The sequences come from PBMCs, collected 52 weeks after starting pembrolizumab. Every receptor here comes from an adult with mismatch repair-deficient cancer.

The chain uses TRBV7-2 and TRBJ2-7; D is unresolved. Trimming shortened V by 2 bases and J by 2 bases, and 7 bases separated the two germline ends. CDR1 SGHTA and CDR2 FQGNSA come from the germline V gene. The CDR3 sequence is 13 residues long. The CDR3 bases are TGTGCCAGCAGCTTATACTCGCCCTACGAGCAGTACTTC. Protein: CASSLYSPYEQYF. Together with reference TRBV7-2 and TRBJ2-7, the CDR3 gives the full variable domain: GAGVSQSPSNKVTEKGKDVELRCDPISGHTALYWYRQSLGQGLEFLIYFQGNSAPDKSGLPSDRFSAERTGGSVSTLTIQRTQQEDSAVYLCASSLYSPYEQYFGPGTRLTVT.

The chain combines TRBV5-5 with TRBJ1-1, with D perhaps matching TRBD1 (5 bases). The CDR3 has 16 amino acids. From germline, CDR1 is SGHKS and CDR2 YYEKEE (reference sequence). Trimming cost V 0 bases and J 1 base, with 13 bases left between them. The CDR3: CASSLAWGSANTEAFF. Here the CDR3 DNA reads TGTGCCAGCAGCTTGGCCTGGGGCTCGGCGAACACTGAAGCTTTCTTT.

The chain carries TRBV6-1 and TRBJ1-3, with D perhaps matching TRBD1 (5 bases). The CDR3 runs to 14 residues. Trimming took 8 bases from V and 2 from J, leaving 13 bases between them. CDR1 and CDR2 from the germline V gene are MNHNS and SASEGT. CDR3 sequence (DNA): TGTGCCAGCTGGGGGGACTTGCCTGGAAACACCATATATTTT. It is translated as CASWGDLPGNTIYF.

This chain joins TRBV29-1 and TRBJ2-1; TRBD1 might be the D (5 bases). The CDR3 has 13 amino acids. Germline lookup yields CDR1 SQVTM and CDR2 ANQGSEA. The V gene lost 3 bases and the J gene lost 6 bases, with 12 bases spanning the gap. Here the CDR3 DNA reads TGCAGCGTTGAGTCAGGGTTCGGCAATGAGCAGTTCTTC. Its translation is CSVESGFGNEQFF.

The CDR3 DNA reads as TGCAGTGCTCTTAAGACTAGCCGCGAGTACTTC. It codes for CSALKTSREYF. The V and J genes are TRBV20-1 and TRBJ2-7; 7 positions match TRBD2. Germline V gene sequence: CDR1 DFQATT, CDR2 SNEGSKA (reference sequence). The CDR3 runs to 11 residues. J was trimmed by 11 bases and V by 5 bases; bases with no gene match: 9.

The rearrangement joins TRBV5-1 to TRBJ2-3; D may be TRBD2 (5 bases). The CDR3 runs to 13 residues. The V gene lost 5 bases and the J gene lost 3 bases, with 10 bases spanning the gap. Germline V gene data show CDR1 as SGHRS and CDR2 as YFSETQ. CDR3 in DNA: TGCGCCAGCAGTGAGGTAGCGACAGATACGCAGTATTTT. Its translation: CASSEVATDTQYF.

The chain couples TRBV7-6 to TRBJ2-4, with 15 bases fitting TRBD2. Germline CDR1 and CDR2: SGHVS and FNYEAQ. The CDR3 extends over 20 amino acids. The junction had 9 bases not matched to a gene; V was cut back by 3 bases and J by 0 bases. CDR3 bases: TGTGCCAGCAGCTTGACACCGGGACTAGCGGGGGGACTAGCCAAAAACATTCAGTACTTC. This gives the protein CASSLTPGLAGGLAKNIQYF.

This chain connects TRBV7-8 to TRBJ2-1; 8 bases fit TRBD2. The CDR3 is made up of 16 amino acids. The germline gives CDR1 SGHVS, CDR2 FQNEAQ. Trimming removed 3 bases from V and 7 bases from J; junction bases left unmatched: 11. CDR3 amino acids: CASSLTGTRLENEQFF. In DNA, the CDR3 is TGTGCCAGCAGCTTGACCGGGACTAGACTTGAAAATGAGCAGTTCTTC.

This chain connects TRBV2 to TRBJ2-3; TRBD2 agrees at 11 bases. Germline values: CDR1 SNHLY, CDR2 FYNNEI. The CDR3 length is 17 residues. V shed 3 bases and J 4 bases; nucleotides not matched to a gene: 9. The CDR3 nucleotides read TGTGCCAGCAGTGACGCCGCTCTAGCGGGAGGCGCAGATACGCAGTATTTT. Residues: CASSDAALAGGADTQYF.

This chain joins TRBV19 and TRBJ1-2; 9 nucleotides line up with TRBD1. This CDR3 spans 13 amino acids. CDR1 and CDR2 (germline): LNHDA, SQIVND (reference sequence). J gave up 3 bases and V 7 bases, and 3 bases lay outside the gene matches. As DNA, the CDR3 is TGTGCCAGTACTCGGGACAGGGACTATGGCTACACCTTC. Protein product: CASTRDRDYGYTF.

V and J are TRBV5-1 and TRBJ2-3, with D possibly matching TRBD2 (6 bases). Germline-derived CDR1 and CDR2 are SGHRS and YFSETQ. V was pared by 8 bases and J by 5 bases, with 15 bases between. There are 13 residues in the CDR3. The CDR3 DNA reads TGCGCCAGTCGGCCCATCGGGGGAGATACGCAGTATTTT. Translation: CASRPIGGDTQYF. The full variable domain, completed using reference TRBV5-1 and TRBJ2-3, is KAGVTQTPRYLIKTRGQQVTLSCSPISGHRSVSWYQQTPGQGLQFLFEYFSETQRNKGNFPGRFSGRQFSNSRSEMNVSTLELGDSALYLCASRPIGGDTQYFGPGTRLTVL.

The gene calls are TRBV2 and TRBJ2-6; 9 nucleotides align to TRBD2. Trimming at V came to 6 bases and at J to 4 bases, leaving 4 bases not matched to a gene. Germline V lookup: CDR1 SNHLY, CDR2 FYNNEI. This CDR3 contains 15 residues. The DNA of the CDR3 is TGTGCCAGCAGCTACGGGACTAGCGGGGCCAACGTCCTGACTTTC. Protein: CASSYGTSGANVLTF.

This clone was seen just once. The junction differs from germline at one of its ends, possibly a read error. The rearrangement links TRBV7-7 to TRBJ2-1, with a tentative D call TRBD2 (5 bases). There are 13 residues in the CDR3. Per germline, CDR1 SSHAT and CDR2 FNYEAQ (reference sequence). CDR3 residues: CASSFDYYNEQFF. The CDR3 DNA reads as TGTGCTAGCAGCTTTGACTACTACAATGAGCAGTTCTTC. Looking up the rest from reference TRBV7-7 and TRBJ2-1 gives the full variable domain: GAGVSQSPRYKVTKRGQDVTLRCDPISSHATLYWYQQALGQGPEFLTYFNYEAQPDKSGLPSDRFSAERPEGSISTLTIQRTEQRDSAMYRCASSFDYYNEQFFGPGTRLTVL.

J is TRBJ2-5 and V is TRBV6-1, with D possibly being TRBD2 (6 bases). The CDR3 consists of 16 residues. Deletions cut 1 base from V and 4 bases from J, with 16 bases between. Germline V lookup: CDR1 MNHNS, CDR2 SASEGT. The CDR3 sequence is CASSEEVSGPLETQYF. As DNA, the CDR3 is TGTGCCAGCAGTGAAGAGGTTAGCGGACCCCTAGAGACCCAGTACTTC.

The J gene is TRBJ2-3, the V gene TRBV7-6; D is undetermined. CDR3 length equals 16 residues. The ends were cut back, 2 bases at V and 0 bases at J, with 12 bases in the middle. Germline V gene sequence: CDR1 SGHVS, CDR2 FNYEAQ. DNA for the CDR3: TGTGCCAGCAGCTTAAGCCTGCTCGTAAGCACAGATACGCAGTATTTT. Its protein is CASSLSLLVSTDTQYF.

The chain is built from TRBV5-4 and TRBJ2-3; TRBD2 aligns across 10 bases. From germline, CDR1 is SGHNT and CDR2 YYREEE (reference sequence). CDR3 length: 16 amino acids. V was clipped by 2 bases and J by 0 bases; unmatched bases: 3. The CDR3 nucleotides read TGTGCCAGCAGCTTCGGACTAGCGGCTAGCACAGATACGCAGTATTTT. Protein sequence: CASSFGLAASTDTQYF.

The rearrangement uses TRBV5-6 and TRBJ2-7; a weak D match, TRBD2 (5 bases). Deletions cut 5 bases from V and 3 bases from J, with 9 bases between. The CDR3 is 12 amino acids. Germline CDR1 SGHDT, CDR2 YYEEEE. The CDR3 nucleotides read TGTGCCAGCAGTTCGGGGTACTACGAGCAGTACTTC. Protein: CASSSGYYEQYF.